This T cell receptor beta chain was captured in a study of T cells in tumors after PD-1 blockade. For the study at large: During anti-PD-1 treatment, some patients continued daily vismodegib 150 mg. Tumor samples averaged 26,066 templates (range about 554-100,000) and about 6,000 unique clonotypes.

TCRdb keeps only in-frame clones here, not all; method: immunoSEQ multiplex PCR. The sample includes about 1,900 clones, 69% seen only once; the top ten take about 15%. V gave up 0 bases and J gave up 7 bases, with 19 bases separating them. The CDR3 consists of 16 residues. In germline, CDR1 is SGDLS, CDR2 YYNGEE. The source material was tumor tissue, sampled before anti-PD-1 treatment. V usage is TRBV9 and J usage is TRBJ1-2, with D uncertain. The receptor was derived from a human donor with basal cell carcinoma. CDR3 DNA sequence: TGTGCCAGCAGCGTAGCTACAGTGGGCCAGCGGAGTGGCTACACCTTC. It specifies CASSVATVGQRSGYTF.